These 26 T cell receptor beta chains came from one sample sequenced in a study of T cell responses to AZD1222 COVID-19 vaccine. Measured with immunoSEQ multiplex PCR; TCRdb has only the in-frame clones, and not every one. The sample holds hundreds of thousands of clones; 85% to 95% are singletons and the top ten take around 1%. This specimen consisted of peripheral blood, obtained on day 0 of MenACWY control vaccination. These TCRs come from an adult in good health.

This chain uses TRBV2 with TRBJ2-2, with unresolved D. The V gene lost 2 bases and the J gene lost 1 base, with 2 bases spanning the gap. Germline V gene lookup returns CDR1 SNHLY and CDR2 FYNNEI. There are 13 residues in the CDR3. The CDR3 protein is CASSEQNTGELFF. CDR3 DNA sequence: TGTGCCAGCAGTGAACAGAACACCGGGGAGCTGTTTTTT.

V and J are TRBV19 and TRBJ2-1; D perhaps matches TRBD2 (6 bases). From germline, CDR1 is LNHDA and CDR2 SQIVND (reference sequence). The CDR3 contains 11 residues. The V end was cut by 8 bases, the J end by 7 bases, with 9 bases between. The CDR3, as DNA: TGTGCCAGTTCCGGGAGAAATGAGCAGTTCTTC. Encoded protein: CASSGRNEQFF.

This clone was seen only once. The rearrangement joins TRBV19 to TRBJ1-1; D unclear. Germline CDR1 LNHDA, CDR2 SQIVND (reference sequence). This CDR3 contains 13 residues. V dropped 7 bases and J dropped 6 bases, with 15 bases sitting between them. The CDR3 loop reads CASTPPTRAEAFF. CDR3 DNA sequence: TGTGCCAGTACCCCCCCGACGAGGGCTGAAGCTTTCTTT.

This clone has a single count. The chain links TRBV7-8 to TRBJ2-2; the match to TRBD2 covers 10 bases. Per germline, CDR1 SGHVS and CDR2 FQNEAQ. Unmatched junction bases numbered 2, after V lost 2 bases and J lost 5 bases. This CDR3 spans 15 amino acids. CDR3 protein: CASSLSGGATGELFF. The CDR3, as DNA: TGTGCCAGCAGCTTAAGCGGGGGGGCAACCGGGGAGCTGTTTTTT.

The rearrangement links TRBV27 to TRBJ2-2, with TRBD1 as a possible D gene (6 bases). The CDR3 is 15 amino acids. The ends were cut back, 4 bases at V and 4 bases at J, with 13 bases in the middle. Germline CDR1 reads MNHEY; CDR2 reads SMNVEV (reference sequence). CDR3 amino acids: CASSSSGAGTGELFF. CDR3 DNA sequence: TGTGCCAGCAGTTCGTCAGGGGCGGGCACCGGGGAGCTGTTTTTT.

The chain has TRBV11-2 and TRBJ2-7; 8 bases match TRBD1. CDR1 SGHAT and CDR2 FQNNGV come from the germline V gene. The CDR3 covers 13 residues. The ends lost 5 bases at V and 7 bases at J; junction bases unmatched: 7. Here the CDR3 DNA reads TGTGCCAGCAGCCGGTCAGGGGGCAGGGAGCAGTACTTC. Translation: CASSRSGGREQYF.

The sample holds one count of this clone. The chain links TRBV13 to TRBJ2-2, with unresolved D. There are 13 residues in the CDR3. Per the germline V gene, CDR1 is PRHDT and CDR2 is FYEKMQ (reference sequence). The V and J ends lost 1 base and 4 bases respectively, with 4 bases between them. DNA for the CDR3: TGTGCCAGCAGCTTAGAGGGCACCGGGGAGCTGTTTTTT. It translates to CASSLEGTGELFF.

The CDR3 nucleotides read TGTGCCAGCAGCTTAATCGGGGAACGCGAGCAGTTCTTC. Translation gives CASSLIGEREQFF. The chain uses TRBV7-3 and TRBJ2-1; a weak D match, TRBD2 (5 bases). Trimming pared 1 base from V and 10 bases from J, leaving 11 bases between. From germline, CDR1 is SGHTA and CDR2 FQGTGA. The CDR3 covers 13 residues. Filled out from reference TRBV7-3 and TRBJ2-1, the complete variable domain reads GAGVSQTPSNKVTEKGKYVELRCDPISGHTALYWYRQSLGQGPEFLIYFQGTGAADDSGLPNDRFFAVRPEGSVSTLKIQRTERGDSAVYLCASSLIGEREQFFGPGTRLTVL.

A single count supports this clone. The rearrangement links TRBV7-2 to TRBJ1-3, with a weak D call TRBD1 (5 bases). CDR3 length: 15 amino acids. The germline gives CDR1 SGHTA, CDR2 FQGNSA. The V end lost 2 bases, the J end lost 2 bases, and 10 bases lay between the germline ends. As DNA, the CDR3 is TGTGCCAGCAGCTTAATAGGGACGCCTGGAAACACCATATATTTT. Encoded protein: CASSLIGTPGNTIYF.

This clone came up once. The chain joins TRBV10-2 to TRBJ2-3; 9 bases line up with TRBD2. This CDR3 spans 14 amino acids. Germline V lookup: CDR1 WSHSY, CDR2 SAAADI. V trimming: 7 bases; J trimming: 6 bases; junction bases outside the gene matches: 8. CDR3 sequence reads: CASKVSAGGDTQYF. The CDR3 DNA reads TGCGCCAGCAAAGTCAGCGCGGGGGGGGATACGCAGTATTTT.

V and J are TRBV4-2 and TRBJ1-1; 8 bases are shared with TRBD1. V shed 5 bases and J 1 base; nucleotides not matched to a gene: 9. The CDR3 has 16 residues. Germline loops: CDR1 LGHNA, CDR2 YNFKEQ. CDR3 amino acids: CASSLGQGGGNTEAFF. DNA for the CDR3: TGTGCCAGCAGCTTAGGACAGGGAGGTGGGAACACTGAAGCTTTCTTT.

The CDR3 nucleotides read TGTGCCAGCAGCCAGAATTCCGGGGGTAATGAAAAACTGTTTTTT. This sequence encodes CASSQNSGGNEKLFF. J is TRBJ1-4 and V is TRBV3-1 (or the pseudogene TRBV3-2); weak D call: TRBD1 (5 bases). CDR1 is LGHDT and CDR2 is YNNKEL in the germline V gene (reference sequence). The CDR3 is made up of 15 amino acids. The ends were cut back, 3 bases at V and 4 bases at J, with 12 bases in the middle.

V is TRBV24-1 and J is TRBJ2-7; TRBD1 aligns across 9 bases. The V and J ends lost 9 bases and 5 bases, in that order; junction bases with no gene match: 1. The CDR3 is made up of 11 amino acids. Germline V gene data show CDR1 as KGHDR and CDR2 as SFDVKD. This CDR3 reads CATRQGDEQYF. CDR3 in DNA: TGTGCCACCCGACAGGGGGACGAGCAGTACTTC.

DNA for the CDR3: TGTGCCAGCAGTTACTCATACGACGTAGGCTACGGCTACACCTTC. The encoded protein is CASSYSYDVGYGYTF. The chain couples TRBV6-5 to TRBJ1-2; D gene uncertain. Germline V gives CDR1 MNHEY, CDR2 SVGAGI. V was clipped by 0 bases and J by 8 bases, with 16 bases between them. The CDR3 is 15 amino acids.

The gene calls are TRBV19 and TRBJ1-5; a weak D match, TRBD1 (6 bases). The germline V and J ends were trimmed by 10 bases and 1 base, with 11 bases remaining between them. The CDR3 runs to 13 residues. Per the germline V gene, CDR1 is LNHDA and CDR2 is SQIVND (reference sequence). CDR3 sequence: CATKQGSNQPQHF. CDR3 DNA: TGTGCCACCAAACAGGGAAGCAATCAGCCCCAGCATTTT.

The sample holds one count of this clone. This chain joins TRBV18 and TRBJ2-1; TRBD2 agrees at 8 bases. The V and J ends lost 0 bases and 9 bases, in that order; junction bases with no gene match: 7. Germline CDR1 reads KGHSH; CDR2 reads LQKENI. The CDR3 contains 15 residues. CDR3 nucleotide sequence: TGTGCCAGCTCACCACCGTCGGGGGGGCCGGGTGAGCAGTTCTTC. Translating gives CASSPPSGGPGEQFF.

This sequence joins TRBV2 and TRBJ2-7; perhaps TRBD1 as D (6 bases). The CDR3 is made up of 12 amino acids. CDR1 is SNHLY and CDR2 is FYNNEI in the germline V gene. V was cut by 4 bases and J by 3 bases, with 7 bases left in between. CDR3 in amino acids: CASSARGYEQYF. CDR3 in DNA: TGTGCCAGCAGTGCCAGGGGCTACGAGCAGTACTTC. Using reference TRBV2 and TRBJ2-7 for the parts outside the CDR3, the full variable domain is EPEVTQTPSHQVTQMGQEVILRCVPISNHLYFYWYRQILGQKVEFLVSFYNNEISEKSEIFDDQFSVERPDGSNFTLKIRSTKLEDSAMYFCASSARGYEQYFGPGTRLTVT.

In this sample, this clone turned up once. The chain recombines TRBV5-5 with TRBJ1-4; possible D gene TRBD1, 6 bases. The germline gives CDR1 SGHKS, CDR2 YYEKEE (reference sequence). The CDR3 is 16 amino acids. V lost 3 bases, J lost 3 bases, and 15 bases lay in between. The CDR3 coding sequence is TGTGCCAGCAGCTCCAGACAGGCTGGGGCTAATGAAAAACTGTTTTTT. This sequence encodes CASSSRQAGANEKLFF.

The V gene is TRBV3-1 (or the pseudogene TRBV3-2), the J gene TRBJ2-2, with 7 bases fitting TRBD1. With V trimmed by 8 bases and J by 3 bases, 3 bases remained unmatched. Germline V gives CDR1 LGHDT, CDR2 YNNKEL (reference sequence). The CDR3 is 13 amino acids. This CDR3 reads CASETGYTGELFF. CDR3 DNA: TGTGCCAGCGAGACAGGGTACACCGGGGAGCTGTTTTTT.

The chain carries TRBV5-6 and TRBJ1-2, with D perhaps matching TRBD1 (6 bases). Per germline, CDR1 SGHDT and CDR2 YYEEEE. The CDR3 loop spans 16 amino acids. Deletions cut 4 bases from V and 4 bases from J, with 20 bases between. CDR3: CASSLTGQGRGYGYTF. The CDR3 DNA sequence: TGTGCCAGCAGCCTAACAGGGCAGGGGAGAGGCTATGGCTACACCTTC.

This chain joins TRBV28 and TRBJ1-1; tentative D call: TRBD1 (5 bases). Trimming removed 6 bases from V and 8 bases from J, with 16 bases in between. Per the germline V gene, CDR1 is MDHEN and CDR2 is SYDVKM. The CDR3 has 13 residues. In nucleotides, the CDR3 is TGTGCCAGCAGCCTGGACATGGCAACGGAAGCTTTCTTT. It yields the protein CASSLDMATEAFF.

In DNA, the CDR3 is TGTGCCAGCAGTGCTGGGACCCTTAAACAGTACTTC. As protein: CASSAGTLKQYF. The J gene is TRBJ2-7, the V gene TRBV2; D is perhaps TRBD1 or TRBD2 (5 bases each). This CDR3 region has 12 residues. With 4 bases removed from V and 10 bases from J, the gap between germline ends came to 14 bases. Per germline, CDR1 SNHLY and CDR2 FYNNEI. Full variable domain (rest looked up from reference TRBV2 and TRBJ2-7): EPEVTQTPSHQVTQMGQEVILRCVPISNHLYFYWYRQILGQKVEFLVSFYNNEISEKSEIFDDQFSVERPDGSNFTLKIRSTKLEDSAMYFCASSAGTLKQYFGPGTRLTVT.

V gene TRBV15 combines with J gene TRBJ2-1; D uncertain. The CDR3 is made up of 15 amino acids. Trimming shortened V by 1 base and J by 1 base, and 8 bases separated the two germline ends. Germline V gives CDR1 LNHNV, CDR2 YYDKDF (reference sequence). The DNA of the CDR3 is TGTGCCACCAGCAGAGGGGGATCATCCTACAATGAGCAGTTCTTC. Translation gives CATSRGGSSYNEQFF.

The CDR3 region has the DNA TGTGCCAGCAGCTTAGATAAGTGGAGCTCCTCTGGAAACACCATATATTTT. Translating gives CASSLDKWSSSGNTIYF. The chain is built from TRBV11-2 and TRBJ1-3; D is ambiguous. The CDR3 length is 17 residues. The V gene's germline CDR1 is SGHAT and CDR2 FQNNGV. V dropped 0 bases and J dropped 0 bases, with 12 bases sitting between them.

This clone was seen once. This chain connects TRBV30 to TRBJ2-1; D gene uncertain. Germline CDR1 is GTSNPN and CDR2 is SVGIG (reference sequence). The CDR3 extends over 14 amino acids. V lost 7 bases and J lost 10, with 23 bases in between. The CDR3 loop reads CASPASWAVNEQFF. CDR3 coding DNA: TGTGCCTCCCCTGCCTCTTGGGCGGTTAACGAGCAGTTCTTC.

J is TRBJ1-5 and V is TRBV6-5, with 7 bases that match TRBD1. There are 13 residues in the CDR3. Germline V CDR1 and CDR2: MNHEY, SVGAGI. The J segment lost 5 bases and the V segment lost 6 bases, leaving 4 bases of the junction unmatched. Written as DNA, the CDR3 is TGTGCCAGCAGGATCGGACAGGATCAGCCCCAGCATTTT. This encodes CASRIGQDQPQHF.